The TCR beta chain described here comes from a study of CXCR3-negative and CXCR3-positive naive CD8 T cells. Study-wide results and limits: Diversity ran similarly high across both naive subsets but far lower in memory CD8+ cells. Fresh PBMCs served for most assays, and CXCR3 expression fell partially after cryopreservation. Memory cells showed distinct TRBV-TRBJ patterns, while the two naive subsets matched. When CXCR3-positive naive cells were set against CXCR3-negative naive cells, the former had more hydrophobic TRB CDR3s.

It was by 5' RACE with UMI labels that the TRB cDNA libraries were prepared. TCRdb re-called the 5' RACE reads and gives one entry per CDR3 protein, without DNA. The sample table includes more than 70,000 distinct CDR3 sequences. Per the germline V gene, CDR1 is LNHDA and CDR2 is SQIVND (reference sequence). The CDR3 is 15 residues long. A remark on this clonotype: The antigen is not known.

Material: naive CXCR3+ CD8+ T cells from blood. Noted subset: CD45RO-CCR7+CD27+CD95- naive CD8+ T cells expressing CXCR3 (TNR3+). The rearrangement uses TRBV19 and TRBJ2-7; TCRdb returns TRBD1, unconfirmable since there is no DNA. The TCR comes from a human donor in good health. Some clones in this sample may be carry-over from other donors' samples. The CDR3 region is CASSTSTAPTYEQYF.